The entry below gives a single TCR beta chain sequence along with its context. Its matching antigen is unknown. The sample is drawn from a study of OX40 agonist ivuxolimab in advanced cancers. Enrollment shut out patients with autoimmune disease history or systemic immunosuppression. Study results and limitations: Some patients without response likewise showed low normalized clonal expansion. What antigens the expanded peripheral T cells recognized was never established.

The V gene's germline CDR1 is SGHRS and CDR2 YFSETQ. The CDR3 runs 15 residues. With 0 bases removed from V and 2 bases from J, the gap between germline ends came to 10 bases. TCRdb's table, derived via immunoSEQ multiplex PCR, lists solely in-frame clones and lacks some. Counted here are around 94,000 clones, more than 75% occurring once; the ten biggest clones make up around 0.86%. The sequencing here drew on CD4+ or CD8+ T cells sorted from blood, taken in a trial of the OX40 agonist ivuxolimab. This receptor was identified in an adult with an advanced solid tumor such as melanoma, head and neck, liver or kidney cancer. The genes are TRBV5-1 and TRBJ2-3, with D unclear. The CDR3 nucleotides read TGCGCCAGCAGCTTGGAAGGCGGAGACACAGATACGCAGTATTTT. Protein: CASSLEGGDTDTQYF.